One sample yielded the 17 T cell receptor beta chains listed below, sequenced in a study of shared clonotypes between healthy human individuals. The protocol was immunoSEQ multiplex PCR, while the TCRdb copy is restricted to in-frame clones and leaves out a portion. The data show roughly 1,500,000 clones, around 98.5% seen once. The sample was naive CD4+ T cells sorted from blood. Subset: CD45RA+ positively selected. The receptors derive from a man younger than 40 in good health.

V gene TRBV25-1 combines with J gene TRBJ2-7; 8 bases align to TRBD1. CDR1 and CDR2 from the germline V gene are MGHDK and SYGVNS. V dropped 2 bases and J dropped 3; count of bases not matched to a gene: 3. The CDR3 spans 14 residues. Here the CDR3 reads CASSETGTGYEQYF. The CDR3 DNA sequence: TGTGCCAGCAGTGAAACCGGGACAGGCTACGAGCAGTACTTC.

The rearrangement links TRBV28 to TRBJ2-7, with TRBD1 identical over 10 bases. The J segment lost 3 bases and the V segment lost 8 bases, leaving 7 bases of the junction unmatched. CDR3 length: 14 residues. Germline loops: CDR1 MDHEN, CDR2 SYDVKM. The CDR3 DNA reads as TGTGCCAGCTATACAGACAGGGGGCACTACGAGCAGTACTTC. Protein product: CASYTDRGHYEQYF.

V and J are TRBV5-8 and TRBJ1-5, with D possibly matching TRBD1 (5 bases). Looked up from germline, CDR1 is SGHTS and CDR2 is YDEGEE. Trimming cost V 1 base and J 1 base, with 9 bases left between them. This CDR3 has 15 amino acids. CDR3 in amino acids: CASSLSGDSNQPQHF. CDR3 nucleotide sequence: TGTGCCAGCAGCTTGTCGGGGGACAGCAATCAGCCCCAGCATTTT.

CDR3 loop: CASSPGARGNQPQHF. Written as DNA, the CDR3 is TGTGCCAGCTCACCTGGGGCTCGAGGCAATCAGCCCCAGCATTTT. J is TRBJ1-5 and V is TRBV18, with D perhaps TRBD1 (5 bases). CDR3 length: 15 residues. V shed 3 bases and J shed 2 bases, with 11 bases lying between them. The germline V gene has CDR1 KGHSH and CDR2 LQKENI.

The V and J genes are TRBV9 and TRBJ2-1, with D uncertain. V lost 0 bases and J 6 bases, leaving 10 bases between the germline ends. The germline gives CDR1 SGDLS, CDR2 YYNGEE. The CDR3 runs to 14 residues. CDR3 loop: CASSVVSGINEQFF. The CDR3 DNA follows: TGTGCCAGCAGCGTAGTTTCCGGCATCAATGAGCAGTTCTTC.

This chain links TRBV25-1 with TRBJ2-7; 7 nucleotides align to TRBD1. The CDR3 is made up of 14 amino acids. The germline V gene encodes CDR1 MGHDK and CDR2 SYGVNS. The junction had 4 bases not matched to a gene; V was cut back by 5 bases and J by 0 bases. CDR3: CASSKGTVSYEQYF. The CDR3 coding sequence is TGTGCCAGCAGTAAGGGGACAGTCTCCTACGAGCAGTACTTC.

The chain carries TRBV19 and TRBJ2-7; weak D call: TRBD2 (6 bases). Germline V lookup: CDR1 LNHDA, CDR2 SQIVND (reference sequence). This CDR3 is 13 amino acids long. Trimming removed 3 bases from V and 3 bases from J, with 9 bases in between. CDR3 DNA: TGTGCCAGTAGTATGTGGGGGGACTACGAGCAGTACTTC. Translation: CASSMWGDYEQYF.

This CDR3 reads CAWRADRDQPQHF. In nucleotides, the CDR3 is TGTGCCTGGAGGGCGGATCGGGATCAGCCCCAGCATTTT. V is TRBV30 and J is TRBJ1-5, with D unclear. The CDR3 covers 13 residues. Deletions cut 3 bases from V and 5 bases from J, with 11 bases between. Germline CDR1 and CDR2: GTSNPN and SVGIG (reference sequence).

V usage is TRBV6-5 and J usage is TRBJ1-4, with D possibly being TRBD1 (6 bases). The germline CDR1 and CDR2 sequences are MNHEY and SVGAGI. V lost 6 bases, J lost 0 bases, and 11 bases lay in between. The CDR3 has 15 residues. This CDR3 reads CASRQGGATNEKLFF. Written as DNA, the CDR3 is TGTGCCAGCAGACAGGGTGGGGCAACTAATGAAAAACTGTTTTTT.

The J gene is TRBJ1-2, the V gene TRBV11-2, with no clear D. The CDR3 consists of 11 residues. Trimming left V 1 base short and J 8 bases short, with 5 bases between. CDR1 and CDR2 from the germline V gene are SGHAT and FQNNGV. CDR3 DNA: TGTGCCAGCAGCTTAGTGGGAGGCTACACCTTC. Translated: CASSLVGGYTF.

V and J are TRBV9 and TRBJ2-1; D gene uncertain. Germline-derived CDR1 and CDR2 are SGDLS and YYNGEE. V lost 0 bases, J lost 8 bases, and 12 bases lay in between. The CDR3 covers 14 residues. DNA of the CDR3: TGTGCCAGCAGCGTAGCCAGGTCTATCGATGAGCAGTTCTTC. As protein: CASSVARSIDEQFF.

V gene TRBV10-3 combines with J gene TRBJ2-1, with TRBD1 identical over 8 bases. This CDR3 has 18 residues. J lost 5 bases, V lost 0 bases, and 12 bases had no gene match. Germline CDR1 is ENHRY and CDR2 is SYGVKD. CDR3 bases: TGTGCCATCAGTGAGTCGGACAGGGCGCGTCCTGTTAACAATGAGCAGTTCTTC. Amino acids: CAISESDRARPVNNEQFF.

The rearrangement joins TRBV19 to TRBJ1-5, with D perhaps TRBD1 (5 bases). The V gene lost 5 bases and the J gene lost 6 bases, with 11 bases spanning the gap. Germline CDR1 reads LNHDA; CDR2 reads SQIVND (reference sequence). The CDR3 contains 13 residues. DNA of the CDR3: TGTGCCAGTAGTTCAGGGTACGGTCAGCCCCAGCATTTT. Residues: CASSSGYGQPQHF. Together with reference TRBV19 and TRBJ1-5, the CDR3 gives the full variable domain: DGGITQSPKYLFRKEGQNVTLSCEQNLNHDAMYWYRQDPGQGLRLIYYSQIVNDFQKGDIAEGYSVSREKKESFPLTVTSAQKNPTAFYLCASSSGYGQPQHFGDGTRLSIL.

The chain's CDR3 is CASRLAGGQYEQYF. The CDR3, as DNA: TGTGCCAGCAGACTAGCGGGAGGACAATACGAGCAGTACTTC. The chain combines TRBV27 with TRBJ2-7; TRBD2 matches at 12 bases. Trimming at V came to 6 bases and at J to 4 bases, leaving 4 bases not matched to a gene. CDR1 is MNHEY and CDR2 is SMNVEV in the germline V gene (reference sequence). CDR3 size: 14 residues.

The V and J genes are TRBV15 and TRBJ2-1; 12 bases align to TRBD2. The CDR3 loop spans 17 amino acids. Germline trimming cut 5 bases from V and 2 bases from J; bases unmatched to any gene: 7. Germline V gene lookup returns CDR1 LNHNV and CDR2 YYDKDF (reference sequence). As DNA, the CDR3 is TGTGCCACCAGCGGGGGACTAGCGGGTCTGCCCTACAATGAGCAGTTCTTC. Its translation: CATSGGLAGLPYNEQFF.

The chain joins TRBV9 to TRBJ2-3; 8 bases line up with TRBD1. Per germline, CDR1 SGDLS and CDR2 YYNGEE. The CDR3 length is 17 residues. V shed 4 bases and J 2 bases; nucleotides not matched to a gene: 12. The CDR3 spells CASSPRGTGPSTDTQYF. The CDR3 bases are TGTGCCAGCAGCCCCCGTGGGACAGGCCCCTCCACAGATACGCAGTATTTT.

This CDR3 reads CASSLRKGSSSYNEQFF. The DNA for the CDR3 is TGTGCCAGCAGTTTAAGGAAGGGGTCGAGCTCCTACAATGAGCAGTTCTTC. V is TRBV27 and J is TRBJ2-1, with D perhaps matching TRBD1 (5 bases). CDR1 MNHEY and CDR2 SMNVEV come from the germline V gene (reference sequence). This CDR3 spans 17 amino acids. Trimming shortened V by 2 bases and J by 0 bases, and 14 bases separated the two germline ends.